These 14 T cell receptor beta chains originate from one sample sequenced in a study of molecular identifiers for immune sequencing clone quantification. TCRdb called the PCR reads again in MiXCR, with one record for every CDR3 protein. The table includes approximately 550,000 distinct CDR3 sequences, about 22% detected once. Specimen: naive CD8+ T cells from blood, with Jurkat cell RNA spiked in. Sample subset: FACS-sorted CD8+CD4-CCR7+CD45RA+ naive T cells. The source is a human donor in good health. Some libraries in this study had Jurkat cell RNA spiked in.

This clonotype was detected only a few times. The DNA of the CDR3 is TGTGCCAGCAGCCCTGACACTAATAGCAATCAGCCCCAGCATTTT. Protein sequence: CASSPDTNSNQPQHF. This chain uses TRBV4-2 with TRBJ1-5; D gene uncertain. The V and J ends lost 4 bases and 0 bases respectively, with 10 bases between them. The CDR3 runs 15 residues. Germline CDR1 and CDR2: LGHNA and YNFKEQ.

Worth noting for this clonotype: Given a much more abundant clone one base away, this may be a read error. Since the CDR3 does not end with the conserved phenylalanine or tryptophan, this likely comes from a read error. CDR3 sequence: CASSHPGLDVNIQYL. In DNA form, the CDR3 reads TGTGCCAGCAGCCATCCGGGACTAGACGTCAACATTCAGTACCTC. This chain links TRBV3-1 with TRBJ2-4; 8 bases are shared with TRBD2. V dropped 3 bases and J dropped 7; count of bases not matched to a gene: 8. The CDR3 consists of 15 residues. CDR1 and CDR2 (germline): LGHDT, YNNKEL (reference sequence).

This clonotype has ten or more counts. This rearrangement joins TRBV7-6 to TRBJ1-6; D unclear. CDR1 is SGHVS and CDR2 is FNYEAQ in the germline V gene. The V gene lost 1 base and the J gene lost 1 base, with 8 bases spanning the gap. The CDR3 totals 16 residues. In nucleotides, the CDR3 is TGTGCCAGCAGCTTAGTAGCTCTGTCCTATAATTCACCCCTCCACTTT. Its protein product is CASSLVALSYNSPLHF.

This clonotype occurred many times. The chain uses TRBV28 and TRBJ2-5; 9 nucleotides line up with TRBD1. The CDR3 consists of 16 residues. CDR1 is MDHEN, CDR2 SYDVKM, per germline. Losses at the gene ends were 3 bases for V and 9 bases for J; bases not matched to a gene: 14. This CDR3 reads CASSLTGGGTRLAQYF. The CDR3 coding sequence is TGTGCCAGCAGTTTGACAGGGGGAGGGACAAGATTGGCCCAGTACTTC. The complete variable domain, with remaining parts taken from reference TRBV28 and TRBJ2-5, reads DVKVTQSSRYLVKRTGEKVFLECVQDMDHENMFWYRQDPGLGLRLIYFSYDVKMKEKGDIPEGYSVSREKKERFSLILESASTNQTSMYLCASSLTGGGTRLAQYFGPGTRLLVL.

The table lists this clonotype with many counts. The rearrangement links TRBV19 to TRBJ2-2; a possible D gene is TRBD1 (6 bases). The V end lost 3 bases, the J end lost 8 bases, and 10 bases lay between the germline ends. This CDR3 is 13 amino acids long. Germline assignment: CDR1 LNHDA and CDR2 SQIVND (reference sequence). CDR3 protein: CASSISGDGELFF. In DNA form, the CDR3 reads TGTGCCAGTAGTATTTCAGGGGATGGGGAGCTGTTTTTT.

This clonotype occurred many times. The chain recombines TRBV7-9 with TRBJ1-6, with TRBD1 matching over 8 bases. The V gene end was trimmed by 4 bases and the J gene end by 10 bases; junction bases not matched to a gene: 9. Germline V gene sequence: CDR1 SEHNR, CDR2 FQNEAQ (reference sequence). The CDR3 totals 15 residues. As DNA, the CDR3 is TGTGCCAGCAGCTCCGGGACAGGACTAGTCTCACCCCTCCACTTT. It codes for CASSSGTGLVSPLHF. Filled out from reference TRBV7-9 and TRBJ1-6, the complete variable domain reads DTGVSQNPRHKITKRGQNVTFRCDPISEHNRLYWYRQTLGQGPEFLTYFQNEAQLEKSRLLSDRFSAERPKGSFSTLEIQRTEQGDSAMYLCASSSGTGLVSPLHFGNGTRLTVT.

The genes are TRBV5-6 and TRBJ2-7, with 8 nucleotides matching TRBD1. This CDR3 has 14 amino acids. The junction had 5 bases not matched to a gene; V was cut back by 0 bases and J by 6 bases. Germline lookup yields CDR1 SGHDT and CDR2 YYEEEE. The CDR3 DNA reads TGTGCCAGCAGCTTGGGGACAGGGTATGGCGAGCAGTACTTC. Translation gives CASSLGTGYGEQYF.

V usage is TRBV27 and J usage is TRBJ2-1, with D uncertain. Germline V gene sequence: CDR1 MNHEY, CDR2 SMNVEV (reference sequence). CDR3 size: 14 residues. The germline V and J ends were trimmed by 1 base and 12 bases, with 16 bases remaining between them. The CDR3 nucleotides read TGTGCCAGCAGTTTATTTGGCCCCGGTACGGGGCAGTTCTTC. This translates into CASSLFGPGTGQFF.

This clonotype was observed many times. The gene calls are TRBV27 and TRBJ2-7, with 10 bases identical to TRBD2. Germline V lookup: CDR1 MNHEY, CDR2 SMNVEV (reference sequence). The V segment lost 6 bases and the J segment 4 bases; nucleotides outside the gene matches: 9. The CDR3 contains 15 residues. The CDR3 protein is CASSSRTSGVYEQYF. The CDR3 coding sequence is TGTGCCAGCAGCTCCCGGACTAGCGGAGTATACGAGCAGTACTTC.

This chain joins TRBV7-9 and TRBJ2-3; D ambiguous. In germline, CDR1 is SEHNR, CDR2 FQNEAQ (reference sequence). The V and J ends lost 4 bases and 7 bases respectively, with 12 bases between them. The CDR3 is made up of 13 amino acids. This CDR3 reads CASSSGLVNTQYF. CDR3 nucleotide sequence: TGTGCCAGCAGCTCCGGCCTGGTCAATACGCAGTATTTT.

About this clonotype itself: A read error may explain this, as a much larger clone is one base away. The V call is TRBV2, the J call TRBJ2-5; perhaps TRBD2 as D (5 bases). Germline values: CDR1 SNHLY, CDR2 FYNNEI. There are 12 residues in the CDR3. The V end was cut by 3 bases, the J end by 5 bases, with 7 bases between. Written as DNA, the CDR3 is TGTGCCAGCAGTGAGGAGGAGGAGACCCAGTACTTC. This codes for CASSEEEETQYF.

This clonotype was counted between two and nine times. V usage is TRBV7-7 and J usage is TRBJ2-5, with D hard to call. The CDR3 length is 14 residues. The V gene's germline CDR1 is SSHAT and CDR2 FNYEAQ (reference sequence). The germline V and J ends were trimmed by 5 bases and 2 bases, with 12 bases remaining between them. The CDR3 DNA follows: TGTGCCAGCAGCGTAAGCCAGCTACAAGAGACCCAGTACTTC. Protein: CASSVSQLQETQYF.

The chain is built from TRBV12-3 or TRBV12-4 and TRBJ2-7, with 9 positions matching TRBD1. V lost 5 bases and J lost 7; bases outside the gene matches: 12. The CDR3 is made up of 15 amino acids. The CDR3, as DNA: TGTGCCAGCAGTGACAAGGGGACAGGGTTCGTGGAGCAGTACTTC. It specifies CASSDKGTGFVEQYF.

This CDR3 is CASSISLNYGYTF. The CDR3 bases are TGTGCCAGTAGTATCAGCCTGAACTATGGCTACACCTTC. The genes are TRBV19 and TRBJ1-2; unclear D gene. This CDR3 has 13 residues. V was cut by 3 bases and J by 2 bases, with 7 bases left in between. In germline, CDR1 is LNHDA, CDR2 SQIVND (reference sequence).